Presented here are 16 T cell receptor beta chains from one specimen sequenced in a study of cytomegalovirus exposure and HLA in healthy donors. Amplification used 60 Vbeta primers and 13 Jbeta primers. Using immunoSEQ multiplex PCR, the repertoire was profiled, and TCRdb retains in-frame clones only, with some absent. This table holds around 140,000 clones, approximately 70% found once. Input material: PBMCs. These TCRs come from a woman aged 60 to 75 in good health and CMV-seropositive.

The gene calls are TRBV2 and TRBJ1-1; D not resolved. Germline V gives CDR1 SNHLY, CDR2 FYNNEI. There are 14 residues in the CDR3. Trimming removed 6 bases at V and 2 bases at J, with 13 bases between. The DNA of the CDR3 is TGTGCCAGCAGACCCACGAGGGAAAACACTGAAGCTTTCTTT. Translating gives CASRPTRENTEAFF.

This chain uses TRBV7-2 with TRBJ2-7; D possibly corresponds to TRBD2 (6 bases). This CDR3 spans 14 amino acids. Trimming shortened V by 5 bases and J by 3 bases, and 14 bases separated the two germline ends. The germline gives CDR1 SGHTA, CDR2 FQGNSA. The CDR3 sequence: CASSGTGVSYEQYF. CDR3 coding DNA: TGTGCCAGCAGCGGGACGGGGGTTAGCTACGAGCAGTACTTC.

In this sample, this clone turned up a few times. This sequence joins TRBV9 and TRBJ2-1, with TRBD2 matching 9 bases. Trimming took 3 bases from V and 7 from J; bases not matched to a gene: 8. CDR1 SGDLS and CDR2 YYNGEE come from the germline V gene. This CDR3 is built from 15 residues. CDR3 coding DNA: TGTGCCAGCAGCGCGGGGACTAGCCCCTTAAATGAGCAGTTCTTC. Its protein is CASSAGTSPLNEQFF.

V and J are TRBV2 and TRBJ1-5, with D perhaps TRBD1 (5 bases). Germline V lookup: CDR1 SNHLY, CDR2 FYNNEI. Deletions cut 5 bases from V and 4 bases from J, with 12 bases between. The CDR3 spans 14 residues. For the CDR3, the DNA is TGTGCCAGCAGTTCTCAGGGCCGGAATCAGCCCCAGCATTTT. Translating gives CASSSQGRNQPQHF.

This chain joins TRBV29-1 and TRBJ2-1, with 12 bases lining up with TRBD1. The CDR3 is made up of 15 amino acids. Germline loops: CDR1 SQVTM, CDR2 ANQGSEA. Trimming removed 4 bases from V and 5 bases from J; junction bases left unmatched: 6. CDR3 nucleotide sequence: TGCAGCGTTGGGGGACAGGGGGCGATTAACAATGAGCAGTTCTTC. Translating it yields CSVGGQGAINNEQFF.

The chain uses TRBV6-5 and TRBJ1-6; 10 nucleotides agree with TRBD1. V trimming: 6 bases; J trimming: 9 bases; junction bases outside the gene matches: 2. Germline assignment: CDR1 MNHEY and CDR2 SVGAGI. CDR3 length equals 13 residues. The CDR3 here is CASSRTGGSPLHF. The CDR3 DNA sequence: TGTGCCAGCAGCAGGACAGGGGGTTCACCCCTCCACTTT.

V gene TRBV18 combines with J gene TRBJ1-1; no firm D call. Trimming stripped 0 bases from V and 4 bases from J, with 12 bases between. From germline, CDR1 is KGHSH and CDR2 LQKENI. The CDR3 covers 15 residues. The CDR3 sequence: CASSPPSHGGTEAFF. CDR3 sequence (DNA): TGTGCCAGCTCACCACCCTCCCACGGTGGCACTGAAGCTTTCTTT.

In this sample, this clone turned up a few times. V and J are TRBV5-1 and TRBJ1-2, with D perhaps TRBD1 (6 bases). V was pared by 4 bases and J by 4 bases, with 14 bases between. From germline, CDR1 is SGHRS and CDR2 YFSETQ. The CDR3 is made up of 14 amino acids. CDR3 DNA sequence: TGCGCCAGCAGCCCCTGGACAGAGACCTATGGCTACACCTTC. Translation gives CASSPWTETYGYTF.

This clone was counted only a few times. The V gene is TRBV30, the J gene TRBJ1-1; D is perhaps TRBD1 (6 bases). The germline V gene has CDR1 GTSNPN and CDR2 SVGIG (reference sequence). V was pared by 2 bases and J by 1 base, with 11 bases between. The CDR3 contains 14 residues. CDR3 protein: CAWSNGRGNTEAFF. CDR3 coding DNA: TGTGCCTGGAGTAACGGCAGGGGGAACACTGAAGCTTTCTTT.

The V and J genes are TRBV28 and TRBJ2-5; possibly TRBD1 for D (5 bases). Germline loops: CDR1 MDHEN, CDR2 SYDVKM. The ends were cut back, 6 bases at V and 7 bases at J, with 15 bases in the middle. The CDR3 covers 13 residues. CDR3 loop: CASSLGQGVTQYF. The CDR3 DNA sequence: TGTGCCAGCAGCCTAGGACAAGGGGTGACCCAGTACTTC.

CDR3 region: CASSQTGGAEYNEQFF. For the CDR3, the DNA is TGTGCCAGCAGCCAAACAGGGGGCGCGGAATACAATGAGCAGTTCTTC. The V call is TRBV4-2, the J call TRBJ2-1; 9 bases are shared with TRBD1. Germline-derived CDR1 and CDR2 are LGHNA and YNFKEQ. The CDR3 has 16 residues. V shed 2 bases, J shed 4 bases, and the junction held 6 bases outside the gene matches.

CDR3 sequence reads: CASSKERDRAYEQYF. The CDR3 DNA follows: TGTGCCAGCAGCAAAGAAAGGGACAGGGCCTACGAGCAGTACTTC. The chain uses TRBV21-1 and TRBJ2-7; TRBD1, as called in the table, went unchecked against the DNA. TRBV21-1 is a listed pseudogene. The CDR3 length is 15 residues.

The rearrangement joins TRBV10-1 to TRBJ2-2, with D tentatively TRBD1 (5 bases). CDR3 length equals 14 residues. The germline CDR1 and CDR2 sequences are WNHNN and SYGVQD (reference sequence). The V and J ends lost 7 bases and 1 base respectively, with 10 bases between them. CDR3 DNA: TGCGCCAGCAAGGCACAGGAGAACACCGGGGAGCTGTTTTTT. Encoded protein: CASKAQENTGELFF.

This rearrangement joins TRBV30 to TRBJ1-5, with D perhaps matching TRBD1 (5 bases). V was cut by 2 bases and J by 4 bases, with 12 bases left in between. This CDR3 has 14 amino acids. Looked up from germline, CDR1 is GTSNPN and CDR2 is SVGIG (reference sequence). CDR3 residues: CAWSWGEGNQPQHF. CDR3 nucleotide sequence: TGTGCCTGGAGTTGGGGGGAGGGTAATCAGCCCCAGCATTTT.

The chain couples TRBV27 to TRBJ2-1; 13 positions agree with TRBD2. CDR1 is MNHEY, CDR2 SMNVEV, per germline (reference sequence). V lost 6 bases to trimming and J lost 12 bases; unmatched junction nucleotides: 5. CDR3 length: 13 amino acids. Written as DNA, the CDR3 is TGTGCCAGCAGACTAGCGGGAGGGCTGGGGCAGTTCTTC. Translating gives CASRLAGGLGQFF.

This chain connects TRBV28 to TRBJ1-1; 7 nucleotides line up with TRBD1. Germline trimming cut 6 bases from V and 6 bases from J; bases unmatched to any gene: 7. CDR1 is MDHEN, CDR2 SYDVKM, per germline. The CDR3 runs to 13 residues. The CDR3 bases are TGTGCCAGCAGGCGACAGGGAAAACCTGAAGCTTTCTTT. This translates into CASRRQGKPEAFF. Together with reference TRBV28 and TRBJ1-1, the CDR3 gives the full variable domain: DVKVTQSSRYLVKRTGEKVFLECVQDMDHENMFWYRQDPGLGLRLIYFSYDVKMKEKGDIPEGYSVSREKKERFSLILESASTNQTSMYLCASRRQGKPEAFFGQGTRLTVV.